The 12 T cell receptor beta chains in this list originate from one sample, sequenced in a study of Ad26.COV2.S vaccination and SARS-CoV-2 variants. Sequencing was performed with immunoSEQ multiplex PCR; in TCRdb, only in-frame clones are kept and a portion is missing. The table lists about 680,000 clones, 89% of them singletons. Treatment noted: roughly 18 received Ad26.COV2.S at low or high dose, single or two shots; about 5 received placebo; per-sample allocation not given. Specimens were obtained on day 63 following the first vaccine or placebo injection. The source was peripheral blood, collected in a trial of Ad26.COV2.S vaccine versus placebo. The receptors shown here come from a person between 18 and 65 years old who received the Ad26.COV2.S COVID-19 vaccine or a placebo.

The rearrangement uses TRBV3-1 (or the pseudogene TRBV3-2) and TRBJ2-2; 9 bases map to TRBD1. J was trimmed by 4 bases and V by 4 bases; bases with no gene match: 4. This CDR3 spans 15 amino acids. Germline V gene lookup returns CDR1 LGHDT and CDR2 YNNKEL (reference sequence). CDR3 amino acids: CASSPRTGVTGELFF. The CDR3 DNA follows: TGTGCCAGCAGCCCTCGGACAGGGGTCACCGGGGAGCTGTTTTTT.

The chain has TRBV4-3 and TRBJ2-6; weak D call: TRBD2 (6 bases). CDR1 is LGHNA and CDR2 is YSLEER in the germline V gene. V lost 0 bases, J lost 0 bases, and 12 bases lay in between. The CDR3 spans 18 residues. The CDR3 nucleotides read TGCGCCAGCAGCCAAGATCCGCGGGATTACTCTGGGGCCAACGTCCTGACTTTC. This gives the protein CASSQDPRDYSGANVLTF.

The chain links TRBV28 to TRBJ2-1; 12 nucleotides match TRBD1. Losses at the gene ends were 5 bases for V and 7 bases for J; bases not matched to a gene: 21. The germline V gene has CDR1 MDHEN and CDR2 SYDVKM. The CDR3 contains 20 residues. In nucleotides, the CDR3 is TGTGCCAGCAGTCTCCTGACAGGAGTGGGGACAGGGGGCAGTAGAAATGAGCAGTTCTTC. It codes for CASSLLTGVGTGGSRNEQFF. Drawing the rest from reference TRBV28 and TRBJ2-1, the complete variable domain is DVKVTQSSRYLVKRTGEKVFLECVQDMDHENMFWYRQDPGLGLRLIYFSYDVKMKEKGDIPEGYSVSREKKERFSLILESASTNQTSMYLCASSLLTGVGTGGSRNEQFFGPGTRLTVL.

The chain links TRBV11-3 to TRBJ2-1, with TRBD1 as a possible D gene (5 bases). The germline V gene has CDR1 SGHNT and CDR2 YENEEA. The CDR3 extends over 13 amino acids. The V end was cut by 2 bases, the J end by 4 bases, with 6 bases between. The chain's CDR3 is CASSLQGYNEQFF. The CDR3 region has the DNA TGTGCCAGCAGCTTACAGGGATACAATGAGCAGTTCTTC.

V is TRBV4-2 and J is TRBJ2-1, with 10 bases aligning to TRBD2. V shed 5 bases, J shed 4 bases, and the junction held 5 bases outside the gene matches. Germline V gene data show CDR1 as LGHNA and CDR2 as YNFKEQ. This CDR3 spans 15 amino acids. The DNA of the CDR3 is TGTGCCAGCAGCTCCCAGCGGGGGGGATACAATGAGCAGTTCTTC. It yields the protein CASSSQRGGYNEQFF.

The J gene is TRBJ2-3, the V gene TRBV11-3; 8 bases are a match to TRBD2. The germline V gene has CDR1 SGHNT and CDR2 YENEEA. V gave up 4 bases and J gave up 5 bases; unmatched junction bases: 8. This CDR3 has 15 residues. CDR3 region: CASSYGLAGVDTQYF. The CDR3 DNA is TGTGCCAGCAGCTACGGACTAGCAGGCGTAGATACGCAGTATTTT.

The V call is TRBV10-1, the J call TRBJ2-3; no firm D call. Looked up from germline, CDR1 is WNHNN and CDR2 is SYGVQD (reference sequence). The CDR3 loop spans 15 amino acids. V was shortened by 5 bases and J by 4 bases, with 16 bases between the two germline ends. CDR3 sequence: CASSPSRKSADTQYF. The CDR3 DNA is TGCGCCAGCAGTCCCTCTAGGAAGTCGGCAGATACGCAGTATTTT.

The V call is TRBV18, the J call TRBJ2-7, with D possibly being TRBD1 (5 bases). Germline CDR1 KGHSH, CDR2 LQKENI. The CDR3 is 14 residues long. Trimming took 8 bases from V and 0 from J, leaving 14 bases between them. The CDR3 coding sequence is TGTGCCAGCACCGACAGAGATAGCTCCTACGAGCAGTACTTC. Amino acid sequence: CASTDRDSSYEQYF.

The V call is TRBV6-2 or TRBV6-3, the J call TRBJ2-7; D uncertain. Trimming left V 3 bases short and J 7 bases short, with 16 bases between. The CDR3 is made up of 14 amino acids. CDR1 is MNHEY and CDR2 is SVGEGT in the germline V gene. CDR3 sequence (DNA): TGTGCCAGCAGTTATGCTCCCCCTTATGGTGAGCAGTACTTC. Amino acids: CASSYAPPYGEQYF.

The chain uses TRBV2 and TRBJ2-7, with 10 bases that match TRBD2. CDR3 length: 15 residues. V was clipped by 4 bases and J by 2 bases; unmatched bases: 5. The germline V gene encodes CDR1 SNHLY and CDR2 FYNNEI. The DNA for the CDR3 is TGTGCCAGCAGTGGCGGGAGCGGGGGGGCCTACGAGCAGTACTTC. Amino acids: CASSGGSGGAYEQYF.

The chain links TRBV15 to TRBJ2-2; TRBD1 matches at 9 bases. Germline CDR1 LNHNV, CDR2 YYDKDF (reference sequence). V trimming: 3 bases; J trimming: 5 bases; junction bases outside the gene matches: 4. The CDR3 is 15 residues long. The CDR3 reads CATSRGQGWTGELFF. Here the CDR3 DNA reads TGTGCCACCAGCAGGGGACAGGGATGGACCGGGGAGCTGTTTTTT.

CDR3 sequence reads: CASSQSPRPQGGLTEAFF. The CDR3 DNA reads TGCGCCAGCAGTCAATCGCCGAGACCACAGGGGGGCCTTACTGAAGCTTTCTTT. V is TRBV23-1 and J is TRBJ1-1, with 8 bases that match TRBD1. TRBV23-1 carries the ORF label, with uncertain function. This CDR3 is 18 amino acids long. V shed 0 bases, J shed 5 bases, and the junction held 14 bases outside the gene matches.